Listed below are T cell receptor beta chains from one sample, sequenced in a study of radiation and T cells in renal cell carcinoma. The assay was immunoSEQ multiplex PCR, and TCRdb's table has in-frame clones only and misses some. Among some 130,000 clones listed, around nine tenths were seen once. This material consisted of blood, taken from a patient whose treatment included radiotherapy and nephrectomy. The origin of the receptors is a woman between 65 and 79 years old with renal cell carcinoma. Each CDR3 is given with its conserved first and last residue. D genes are given only for firm matches. Not every row has a clone size; where given, it reads once, few, many or a size class.

TRBJ1-6 | - | TRBD1 | TRBV7-2 | CATGTGGAYNSPLHF | TGTGCCACCGGGACAGGGGGTGCCTATAATTCACCCCTCCACTTT
TRBJ2-7 | - | - | TRBV6-5 | CASSPGVQRSYEQYF | TGTGCCAGCAGCCCAGGGGTCCAGAGATCCTACGAGCAGTACTTC
TRBJ2-7 | - | TRBD1 | TRBV5-1 | CASSLIGQGLREQYF | TGCGCCAGCAGCTTAATTGGACAGGGACTGAGGGAGCAGTACTTC
TRBJ2-7 | - | TRBD1 | TRBV11-1 | CASSIPGQVYEQYF | TGTGCCAGCAGCATTCCGGGACAGGTATACGAGCAGTACTTC
TRBJ1-2 | - | - | TRBV2 | CASTEGQPLYGYTF | TGTGCCAGCACTGAGGGCCAACCTCTCTATGGCTACACCTTC
TRBJ1-6 | - | - | TRBV14 | CASSQETTNSPLHF | TGTGCCAGCAGCCAAGAAACGACGAATTCACCCCTCCACTTT
TRBJ1-1 | - | - | TRBV5-1 | CASSWEGMNTEAFF | TGCGCCAGCAGCTGGGAAGGGATGAACACTGAAGCTTTCTTT
TRBJ2-1 | - | TRBD2 | TRBV4-1 | CASSQEGLAVNEQFF | TGCGCCAGCAGCCAAGAGGGACTAGCGGTGAATGAGCAGTTCTTC
TRBJ2-3 | - | TRBD2 | TRBV6-4 | CASSPLAGSTDTQYF | TGTGCCAGCAGCCCACTAGCGGGGTCTACAGATACGCAGTATTTT
TRBJ1-6 | once | - | TRBV27 | CASSLGGPYNSPLHF | TGTGCCAGCAGTTTAGGGGGCCCCTATAATTCACCCCTCCACTTT
TRBJ1-4 | - | - | TRBV6-1 | CASSVNRAPNEKLFF | TGTGCCAGCAGTGTAAACCGGGCCCCCAACGAAAAACTGTTTTTT
TRBJ1-3 | - | - | TRBV11-3 | CASSLGLTGNTIYF | TGTGCCAGCAGCCTCGGACTAACTGGAAACACCATATATTTT
TRBJ2-3 | - | - | TRBV7-3 | CASSLGTDTQYF | TGTGCCAGCAGCTTAGGTACAGATACGCAGTATTTT
TRBJ2-7 | - | - | TRBV28 | CASSSPFGGGYEQYF | TGTGCCAGCAGCTCCCCTTTTGGCGGCGGCTACGAGCAGTACTTC
TRBJ2-5 | - | TRBD1 | TRBV18 | CASSDRGFQETQYF | TGTGCCAGCTCGGACAGGGGGTTCCAAGAGACCCAGTACTTC
TRBJ2-7 | - | TRBD2 | TRBV4-1 | CASSQEVASGGAYEQYF | TGCGCCAGCAGCCAAGAAGTAGCTAGCGGGGGGGCCTACGAGCAGTACTTC
TRBJ2-6 | - | TRBD1 | TRBV7-9 | CASSLRTGSGANVLTF | TGTGCCAGCAGCTTAAGGACAGGTTCTGGGGCCAACGTCCTGACTTTC
TRBJ2-3 | - | TRBD2 | TRBV5-4 | CASSLEPSGGAKDTQYF | TGTGCCAGCAGCTTGGAGCCTAGCGGGGGGGCAAAAGATACGCAGTATTTT
TRBJ1-2 | - | - | TRBV5-1 | CASTLGRNYGYTF | TGCGCCAGCACCCTCGGACGGAACTATGGCTACACCTTC
TRBJ1-1 | - | - | TRBV9 | CASSVGGGGGGSEAFF | TGTGCCAGCAGCGTAGGTGGAGGAGGGGGAGGCTCTGAAGCTTTCTTT
TRBJ2-5 | - | TRBD2 | TRBV7-9 | CASSSGLVGQETQYF | TGTGCCAGCAGCTCAGGACTAGTTGGGCAAGAGACCCAGTACTTC
TRBJ2-7 | once | TRBD1 | TRBV7-2 | CASSDRVYEQYF | TGTGCCAGCAGCGACAGGGTTTACGAGCAGTACTTC
TRBJ2-2 | - | - | TRBV9 | CASSVTGRGASTGELFF | TGTGCCAGCAGCGTAACCGGCCGGGGGGCGAGCACCGGGGAGCTGTTTTTT
TRBJ2-5 | - | - | TRBV5-5 | CASNLRGLETQYF | TGTGCCAGCAACCTTAGGGGGTTGGAGACCCAGTACTTC
TRBJ1-1 | - | - | TRBV19 | CASSMSRGTTNRGEAFF | TGTGCCAGTAGTATGAGCAGGGGAACAACGAATAGGGGTGAAGCTTTCTTT
TRBJ1-1 | - | - | TRBV28 | CASMVTVTEAFF | TGTGCCAGCATGGTCACAGTAACTGAAGCTTTCTTT
TRBJ2-3 | once | - | TRBV5-1 | CASSLAGGPGVDTQYF | TGCGCCAGCAGCTTGGCAGGAGGGCCGGGTGTAGATACGCAGTATTTT
TRBJ2-7 | - | - | TRBV11-2 | CASSYVGPAYEQYF | TGTGCCAGCAGCTACGTAGGACCGGCCTACGAGCAGTACTTC
TRBJ2-7 | - | - | TRBV5-4 | CASSSGLRHEQYF | TGTGCCAGCAGCTCGGGACTGCGGCACGAGCAGTACTTC
TRBJ2-5 | - | - | TRBV11-3 | CATRPSGAQETQYF | TGTGCCACCCGACCTTCGGGGGCTCAAGAGACCCAGTACTTC
TRBJ1-2 | - | - | TRBV21-1 | CASSKKYRENGYTF | TGTGCCAGCAGCAAAAAGTACAGGGAGAATGGCTACACCTTC
TRBJ1-1 | - | - | TRBV5-1 | CASSLRPGAGTEAFF | TGCGCCAGCAGCTTGCGGCCGGGGGCGGGCACTGAAGCTTTCTTT
TRBJ2-1 | - | TRBD2 | TRBV7-3 | CASSSNGGASNEQFF | TGTGCCAGCAGCTCTAACGGGGGGGCCAGTAATGAGCAGTTCTTC
TRBJ2-1 | few | TRBD2 | TRBV2 | CASSEARLGGGNEQFF | TGTGCCAGCAGTGAAGCGCGCCTTGGGGGGGGCAATGAGCAGTTCTTC
TRBJ2-1 | - | - | TRBV7-9 | CASSSPGLPNEQFF | TGTGCCAGCAGCTCACCGGGACTCCCAAATGAGCAGTTCTTC
TRBJ1-5 | - | - | TRBV2 | CASSAGGVNQPQHF | TGTGCCAGCAGTGCTGGGGGGGTCAATCAGCCCCAGCATTTT
TRBJ1-2 | - | TRBD1 | TRBV6-5 | CASSYRDRLGGYTF | TGTGCCAGCAGTTACCGGGACAGGCTGGGGGGCTACACCTTC
TRBJ1-6 | - | - | TRBV28 | CASRSPGQNNSPLHF | TGTGCCAGCAGGAGTCCAGGACAGAATAATTCACCCCTCCACTTT
TRBJ1-2 | once | TRBD1 | TRBV19 | CASRNMGQGIEGYTF | TGTGCCAGTAGGAACATGGGACAGGGGATTGAAGGCTACACCTTC
TRBJ2-3 | - | TRBD2 | TRBV27 | CASSLGLAIEDTQYF | TGTGCCAGCAGTTTGGGACTAGCGATCGAAGATACGCAGTATTTT
TRBJ1-1 | - | - | TRBV6-1 | CASSDPGWNTEAFF | TGTGCCAGCAGTGATCCAGGGTGGAACACTGAAGCTTTCTTT
TRBJ2-1 | - | - | TRBV2 | CASVYNEQFF | TGTGCCAGCGTCTACAATGAGCAGTTCTTC
TRBJ2-1 | - | - | TRBV5-1 | CASSFVNEQFF | TGCGCCAGCAGCTTCGTCAATGAGCAGTTCTTC
TRBJ2-3 | - | TRBD2 | TRBV6-6 | CASRDLAGGEDTQYF | TGTGCCAGCAGAGACCTAGCGGGGGGGGAAGATACGCAGTATTTT
TRBJ2-4 | - | - | TRBV5-4 | CASSLADKNIQYF | TGTGCCAGCAGCTTAGCGGATAAAAACATTCAGTACTTC
TRBJ1-4 | - | - | TRBV4-1 | CASSQGWGRTNEKLFF | TGCGCCAGCAGCCAAGGATGGGGGCGAACTAATGAAAAACTGTTTTTT
TRBJ2-2 | - | TRBD2 | TRBV6-1 | CASTRGGNTGELFF | TGTGCCAGCACCCGCGGGGGGAACACCGGGGAGCTGTTTTTT
TRBJ2-5 | - | - | TRBV9 | CASSVAVEGGETQYF | TGTGCCAGCAGCGTAGCCGTTGAGGGGGGGGAGACCCAGTACTTC